The 2 T cell receptor beta chains in this list originate from one sample, sequenced in a study of Ad26.COV2.S vaccination and SARS-CoV-2 variants. Some clones are missing from TCRdb's copy, which holds only in-frame ones; the method was immunoSEQ multiplex PCR. There are 300,000 to 400,000 clones in the sample; around 87% occur only once, and roughly 3.1% lies in the top ten. The treatment here: some 20 received Ad26.COV2.S at low or high dose, single or two shots; about 5 received placebo; per-sample allocation not given. Material that was analyzed had been drawn on day 63 after the first vaccine or placebo injection. This specimen consisted of peripheral blood, obtained in a trial of Ad26.COV2.S vaccine versus placebo. These receptor sequences come from a person aged 18-60 years who received the Ad26.COV2.S COVID-19 vaccine or a placebo.

The chain has TRBV15 and TRBJ1-1; the D is unclear. CDR3 length: 12 amino acids. CDR1 LNHNV and CDR2 YYDKDF come from the germline V gene (reference sequence). Trimming left V 3 bases short and J 1 base short, with 3 bases between. CDR3 sequence: CATSRGNTEAFF. CDR3 DNA sequence: TGTGCCACCAGCAGGGGGAACACTGAAGCTTTCTTT. Full variable domain (rest looked up from reference TRBV15 and TRBJ1-1): DAMVIQNPRYQVTQFGKPVTLSCSQTLNHNVMYWYQQKSSQAPKLLFHYYDKDFNNEADTPDNFQSRRPNTSFCFLDIRSPGLGDTAMYLCATSRGNTEAFFGQGTRLTVV.

CDR3 in amino acids: CAWSRGSGNTIYF. CDR3 sequence (DNA): TGTGCCTGGAGCCGGGGATCTGGAAACACCATATATTTT. The chain has TRBV30 and TRBJ1-3, with no clear D. Trimming removed 3 bases at V and 1 base at J, with 7 bases between. CDR1 is GTSNPN and CDR2 is SVGIG in the germline V gene (reference sequence). The CDR3 contains 13 residues.